These 14 T cell receptor beta chains came from one sample sequenced in a study of CD8+ T cells in alopecia areata. Extraction and reverse transcription of RNA yielded cDNA as the sequencing template. Profiled with immunoSEQ multiplex PCR; TCRdb holds only in-frame clones, not every one. The sample lists about 150,000 clones; about nine tenths were seen once. The sample was CD8+ T cells sorted from blood, taken at week 0. The origin of the receptors is a human donor with alopecia areata.

V and J are TRBV12-5 and TRBJ2-1, with D perhaps assigned TRBD1 or TRBD2 (5 bases each). CDR1 and CDR2 from the germline V gene are LGHNT and FRNRAP. This CDR3 region has 12 residues. Trimming left V 6 bases short and J 13 bases short, with 16 bases between. The CDR3 bases are TGTGCTAGTGGCAGCTCTCCGGGGCTCCAGTTCTTC. It translates to CASGSSPGLQFF.

CDR3 in amino acids: CASSERTETYEQYF. The CDR3 bases are TGTGCCAGCAGTGAAAGGACTGAAACCTACGAGCAGTACTTC. The chain carries TRBV27 and TRBJ2-7; tentative D call: TRBD2 (5 bases). Per germline, CDR1 MNHEY and CDR2 SMNVEV (reference sequence). The CDR3 covers 14 residues. The V end lost 5 bases, the J end lost 2 bases, and 13 bases lay between the germline ends.

The V and J genes are TRBV30 and TRBJ2-7; D is perhaps TRBD1 or TRBD2 (7 bases each). The CDR3 covers 13 residues. V was clipped by 6 bases and J by 3 bases, with 15 bases between them. In germline, CDR1 is GTSNPN, CDR2 SVGIG (reference sequence). CDR3 sequence reads: CACGRGGYYEQYF. The CDR3 coding sequence is TGTGCCTGTGGCAGGGGGGGATACTACGAGCAGTACTTC.

The J gene is TRBJ2-5, the V gene TRBV7-9; D is uncertain. The germline gives CDR1 SEHNR, CDR2 FQNEAQ (reference sequence). This CDR3 contains 13 residues. With 5 bases removed from V and 1 base from J, the gap between germline ends came to 8 bases. The CDR3 DNA is TGTGCCAGCAGCCCCCAGATCCAAGAGACCCAGTACTTC. It encodes CASSPQIQETQYF.

This clone was picked up a small number of times. The J gene is TRBJ1-5, the V gene TRBV23-1; maybe TRBD1 (6 bases). TRBV23-1 is placed among ORFs of uncertain function. This CDR3 comprises 16 residues. V was pared by 2 bases and J by 7 bases, with 18 bases between. CDR3 in DNA: TGCGCCAGCAGTCAACATCCCCGCACAGGGAACCAGCCCCAGCATTTT. Protein product: CASSQHPRTGNQPQHF.

This clone occurred once. V is TRBV29-1 and J is TRBJ1-1, with no clear D. Germline values: CDR1 SQVTM, CDR2 ANQGSEA. The CDR3 covers 13 residues. V gave up 6 bases and J gave up 6 bases, with 17 bases separating them. The CDR3 coding sequence is TGCAGCGTACTTTGGGTGGGTAACCCTGAAGCTTTCTTT. Its translation is CSVLWVGNPEAFF.

J is TRBJ2-1 and V is TRBV14, with 9 bases identical to TRBD2. The J segment lost 4 bases and the V segment lost 0 bases, leaving 7 bases of the junction unmatched. The CDR3 runs 17 residues. Germline CDR1 SGHDN, CDR2 FVKESK. The CDR3: CASSQDQGGGAYNEQFF. CDR3 DNA sequence: TGTGCCAGCAGCCAAGATCAGGGCGGGGGGGCGTACAATGAGCAGTTCTTC. The variable domain in full, with the rest retrieved from reference TRBV14 and TRBJ2-1, is EAGVTQFPSHSVIEKGQTVTLRCDPISGHDNLYWYRRVMGKEIKFLLHFVKESKQDESGMPNNRFLAERTGGTYSTLKVQPAELEDSGVYFCASSQDQGGGAYNEQFFGPGTRLTVL.

This clone appeared once. The chain is built from TRBV4-1 and TRBJ1-2; possibly TRBD1 for D (6 bases). CDR1 MGHRA and CDR2 YSYEKL come from the germline V gene. The length of the CDR3 is 15 residues. Trimming took 4 bases from V and 4 from J, leaving 16 bases between them. CDR3 in amino acids: CASSRNREAVYGYTF. The CDR3 bases are TGCGCCAGCAGCCGGAACAGGGAGGCGGTCTATGGCTACACCTTC.

This clone is medium-sized within its sample. This chain joins TRBV11-2 and TRBJ2-2, with 7 nucleotides matching TRBD1. Germline lookup yields CDR1 SGHAT and CDR2 FQNNGV. After removal of 3 bases from V and 5 bases from J, the junction contained 3 bases not matched to a gene. The CDR3 consists of 14 residues. The CDR3 DNA reads as TGTGCCAGCAGCTTGCAGGGGGTTACCGGGGAGCTGTTTTTT. It encodes CASSLQGVTGELFF.

This chain joins TRBV7-6 and TRBJ2-5, with 9 bases aligning to TRBD2. CDR3 size: 16 residues. J was trimmed by 2 bases and V by 1 base; bases with no gene match: 5. Per germline, CDR1 SGHVS and CDR2 FNYEAQ. The CDR3 spells CASSLGSSGDQETQYF. DNA for the CDR3: TGTGCCAGCAGCTTAGGGTCTAGCGGGGATCAAGAGACCCAGTACTTC.

The chain joins TRBV7-9 to TRBJ1-6; 9 nucleotides agree with TRBD1. Per the germline V gene, CDR1 is SEHNR and CDR2 is FQNEAQ (reference sequence). V gave up 5 bases and J gave up 6 bases; unmatched junction bases: 2. The CDR3 length is 14 residues. The CDR3 protein is CASSETGGNSPLHF. The CDR3 nucleotides are TGTGCCAGCAGCGAGACAGGGGGTAATTCACCCCTCCACTTT.

V usage is TRBV29-1 and J usage is TRBJ2-2, with 8 positions matching TRBD2. The CDR3 has 14 amino acids. Per the germline V gene, CDR1 is SQVTM and CDR2 is ANQGSEA. J gave up 4 bases and V 4 bases, and 5 bases lay outside the gene matches. CDR3 amino acids: CSVGSGGSTGELFF. The DNA of the CDR3 is TGCAGCGTTGGATCGGGGGGGTCCACCGGGGAGCTGTTTTTT.

V is TRBV21-1 and J is TRBJ2-1; the tabulated D call, TRBD1, remains unverified against the DNA. TRBV21-1 is a pseudogene. This CDR3 is 15 amino acids long. The DNA of the CDR3 is TGTGCCAGCAGCCCCAGGGACAGGCTGGGAAATGAGCAGTTCTTC. Residues: CASSPRDRLGNEQFF.

The chain uses TRBV5-1 and TRBJ1-1; D ambiguous. V lost 4 bases and J lost 2, with 18 bases in between. CDR1 and CDR2 from the germline V gene are SGHRS and YFSETQ. The CDR3 runs to 16 residues. The CDR3 protein is CASSDGQVPGNTEAFF. The CDR3 nucleotides are TGCGCCAGCAGCGACGGGCAGGTCCCCGGCAACACTGAAGCTTTCTTT.